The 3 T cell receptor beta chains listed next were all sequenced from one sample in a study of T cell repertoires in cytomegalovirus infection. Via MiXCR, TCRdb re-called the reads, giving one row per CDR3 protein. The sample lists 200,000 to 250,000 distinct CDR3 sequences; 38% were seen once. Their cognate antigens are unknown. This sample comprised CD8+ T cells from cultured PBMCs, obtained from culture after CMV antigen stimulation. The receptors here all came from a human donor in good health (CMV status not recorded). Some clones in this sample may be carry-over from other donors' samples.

The CDR3 DNA reads TGTGCCACCTATGGGGCGTACGAGCAGTACTTC. This encodes CATYGAYEQYF. The chain uses TRBV27 and TRBJ2-7; D is perhaps TRBD1 (5 bases). V dropped 10 bases and J dropped 4 bases, with 11 bases sitting between them. The CDR3 sequence is 11 residues long. The germline V gene has CDR1 MNHEY and CDR2 SMNVEV (reference sequence).

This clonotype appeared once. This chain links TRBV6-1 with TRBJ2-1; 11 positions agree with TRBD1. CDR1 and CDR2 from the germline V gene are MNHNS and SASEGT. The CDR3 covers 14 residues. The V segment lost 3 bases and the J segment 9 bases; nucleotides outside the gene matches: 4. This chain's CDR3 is CASSEAGQGAEQFF. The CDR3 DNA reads TGTGCCAGCAGTGAGGCAGGACAGGGGGCTGAGCAGTTCTTC.

The CDR3 loop is CASTSGQGEDEQYF. The CDR3 DNA reads TGTGCCAGTACCTCGGGACAGGGGGAGGACGAGCAGTACTTC. The J gene is TRBJ2-7, the V gene TRBV19, with 11 nucleotides matching TRBD1. This CDR3 is 14 amino acids long. CDR1 and CDR2 from the germline V gene are LNHDA and SQIVND (reference sequence). J gave up 5 bases and V 7 bases, and 7 bases lay outside the gene matches.